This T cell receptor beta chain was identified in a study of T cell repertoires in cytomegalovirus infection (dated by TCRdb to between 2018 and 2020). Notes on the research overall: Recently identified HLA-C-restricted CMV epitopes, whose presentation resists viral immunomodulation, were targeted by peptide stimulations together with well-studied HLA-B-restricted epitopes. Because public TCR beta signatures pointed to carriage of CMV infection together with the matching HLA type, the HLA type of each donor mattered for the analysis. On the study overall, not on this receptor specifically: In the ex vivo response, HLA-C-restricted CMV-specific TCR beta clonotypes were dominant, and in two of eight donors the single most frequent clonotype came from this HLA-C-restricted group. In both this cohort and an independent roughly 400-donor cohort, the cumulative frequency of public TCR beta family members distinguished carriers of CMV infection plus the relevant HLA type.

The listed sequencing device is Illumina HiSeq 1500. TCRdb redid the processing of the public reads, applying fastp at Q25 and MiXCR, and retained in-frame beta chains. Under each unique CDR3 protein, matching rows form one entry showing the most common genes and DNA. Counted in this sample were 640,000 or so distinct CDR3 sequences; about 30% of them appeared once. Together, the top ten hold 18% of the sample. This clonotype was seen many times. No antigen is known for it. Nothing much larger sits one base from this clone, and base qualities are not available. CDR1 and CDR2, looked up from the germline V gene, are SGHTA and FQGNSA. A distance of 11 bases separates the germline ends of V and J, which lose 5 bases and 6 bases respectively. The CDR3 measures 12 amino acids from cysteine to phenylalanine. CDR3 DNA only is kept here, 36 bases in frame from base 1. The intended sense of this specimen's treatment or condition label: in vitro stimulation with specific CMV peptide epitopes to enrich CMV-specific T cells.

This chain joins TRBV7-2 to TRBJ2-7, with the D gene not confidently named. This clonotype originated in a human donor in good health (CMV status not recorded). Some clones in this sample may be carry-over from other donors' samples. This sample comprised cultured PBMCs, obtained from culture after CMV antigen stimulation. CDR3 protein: CASSPGGTEQYF. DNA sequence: TGTGCCAGCAGCCCAGGCGGAACCGAGCAGTACTTC.